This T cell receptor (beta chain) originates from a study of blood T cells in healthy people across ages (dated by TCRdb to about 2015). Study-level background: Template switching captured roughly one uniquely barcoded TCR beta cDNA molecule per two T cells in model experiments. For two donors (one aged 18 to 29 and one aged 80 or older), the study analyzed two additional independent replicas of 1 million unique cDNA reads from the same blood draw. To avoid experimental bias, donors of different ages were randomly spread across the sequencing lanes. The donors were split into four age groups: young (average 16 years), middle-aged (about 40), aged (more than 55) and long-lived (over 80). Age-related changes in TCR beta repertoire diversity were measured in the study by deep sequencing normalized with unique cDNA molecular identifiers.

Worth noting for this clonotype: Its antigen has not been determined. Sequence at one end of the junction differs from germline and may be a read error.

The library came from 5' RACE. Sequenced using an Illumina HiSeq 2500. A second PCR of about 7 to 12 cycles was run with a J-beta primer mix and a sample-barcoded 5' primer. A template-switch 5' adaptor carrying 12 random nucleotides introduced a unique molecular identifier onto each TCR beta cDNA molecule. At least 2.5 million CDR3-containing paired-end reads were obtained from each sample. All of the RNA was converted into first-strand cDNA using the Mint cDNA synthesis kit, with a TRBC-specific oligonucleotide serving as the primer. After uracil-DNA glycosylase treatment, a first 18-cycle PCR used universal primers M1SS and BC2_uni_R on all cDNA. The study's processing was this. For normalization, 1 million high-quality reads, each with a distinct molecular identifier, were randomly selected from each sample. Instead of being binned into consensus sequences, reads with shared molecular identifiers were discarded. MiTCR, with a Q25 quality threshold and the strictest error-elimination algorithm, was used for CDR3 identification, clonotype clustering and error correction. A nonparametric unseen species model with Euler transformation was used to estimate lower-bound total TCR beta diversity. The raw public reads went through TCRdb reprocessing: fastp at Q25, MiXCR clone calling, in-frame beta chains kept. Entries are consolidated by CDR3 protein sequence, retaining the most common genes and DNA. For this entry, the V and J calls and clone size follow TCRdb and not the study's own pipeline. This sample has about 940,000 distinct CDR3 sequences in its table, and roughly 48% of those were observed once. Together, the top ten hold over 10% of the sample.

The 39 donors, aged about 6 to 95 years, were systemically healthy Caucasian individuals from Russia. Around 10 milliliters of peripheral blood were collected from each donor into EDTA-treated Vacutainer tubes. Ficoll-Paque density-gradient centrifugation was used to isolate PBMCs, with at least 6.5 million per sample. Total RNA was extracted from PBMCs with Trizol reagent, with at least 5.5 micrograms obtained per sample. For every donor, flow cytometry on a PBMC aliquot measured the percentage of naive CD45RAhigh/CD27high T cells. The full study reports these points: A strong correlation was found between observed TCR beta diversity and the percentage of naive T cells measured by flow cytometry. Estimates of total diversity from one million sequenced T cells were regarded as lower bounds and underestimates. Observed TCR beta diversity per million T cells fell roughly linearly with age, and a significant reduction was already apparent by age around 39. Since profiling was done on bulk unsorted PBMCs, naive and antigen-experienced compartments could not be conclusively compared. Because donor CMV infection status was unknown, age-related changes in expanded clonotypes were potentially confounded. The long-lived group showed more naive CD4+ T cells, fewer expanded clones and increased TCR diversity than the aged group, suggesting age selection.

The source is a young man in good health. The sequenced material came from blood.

The DNA reads TGCGCCAGCAGCTTAGAGGGTAGTTACCGAGTGCAGTTCTTC. The encoded protein is CASSLEGSYRVQFF. The chain employs TRBV7-2 and TRBJ2-1; the D gene is perhaps TRBD2, on 5 matching bases. Via the germline V gene, CDR1 is SGHTA and CDR2 FQGNSA. Including cysteine and phenylalanine, the CDR3 has 14 amino acids. Only the CDR3 DNA stays, 42 bases, in frame from base 1. With all but the CDR3 taken from the reference TRBV7-2 and TRBJ2-1 genes, the full variable domain is: GAGVSQSPSNKVTEKGKDVELRCDPISGHTALYWYRQSLGQGLEFLIYFQGNSAPDKSGLPSDRFSAERTGGSVSTLTIQRTQQEDSAVYLCASSLEGSYRVQFFGPGTRLTVL.